This TCR beta chain was profiled in a study of T cells in Graves' hyperthyroidism and ophthalmopathy. This clonotype was seen ten or more times. Per the germline V gene, CDR1 is KGHSH and CDR2 is LQKENI. This CDR3 region has 14 residues. V was trimmed by 5 bases and J by 8 bases, leaving 15 bases between them. The TCR beta CDR3 regions underwent amplification using RNA transcripts as the source. TCR CDR3 regions were first amplified by RT-PCR with HTBI primers. TCRdb analysed the multiplex PCR reads with MiXCR anew, one entry per CDR3 protein. The sample yields around 600,000 distinct CDR3 sequences, more than 15% seen once.

The chain links TRBV18 to TRBJ1-4; D possibly corresponds to TRBD1 (5 bases). The sequence derives from a middle-aged woman with Graves' ophthalmopathy. Material: blood. The CDR3: CASSSTVAREKLFF. The CDR3 DNA sequence: TGTGCCAGCTCATCGACAGTGGCCAGAGAAAAACTGTTTTTT.